Given below is one T cell receptor beta chain in context. These data belong to a study of shared clonotypes between healthy human individuals. Study context: Donor ages ranged 18 to 49 years: a couple of women, a few men. Per donor, CD8 memory used one plate, CD8 naive used two, CD4 memory used three and CD4 naive used three.

Every subset had its genomic DNA shared out evenly among several immunoSEQ plates. Produced via immunoSEQ multiplex PCR; TCRdb's table is partial and in-frame only. The sample includes about 2.4 million clones, 93% of them seen just once. The CDR3 contains 15 residues. J lost 0 bases, V lost 5 bases, and 4 bases had no gene match. Germline values: CDR1 SEHNR, CDR2 FQNEAQ (reference sequence). Sequenced input: naive CD4+ T cells from PBMCs. As to subset: CD45RA+ positively selected. This TCR was sampled from a man younger than 35 in good health. Some clones in this sample may be carry-over from other donors' samples. The chain links TRBV7-9 to TRBJ2-3, with 8 bases lining up with TRBD1. The CDR3 protein is CASSKGQVSTDTQYF. As DNA, the CDR3 is TGTGCCAGCAGCAAGGGACAGGTCAGCACAGATACGCAGTATTTT.